This TCR beta chain was recorded in a study of shared T cell receptors in the human thymus. Profiled with immunoSEQ multiplex PCR; TCRdb holds only in-frame clones, not every one. The sample shows roughly 660,000 clones, 88% of them seen only once. The CDR3 is 14 residues long. The ends were cut back, 10 bases at V and 4 bases at J, with 20 bases in the middle. The germline V gene encodes CDR1 MNHEY and CDR2 SMNVEV (reference sequence). This sample was shared with a second study, whose subject was human thymus T cells. This second study says: The donors were infants in Finland with congenital heart defects, otherwise immunologically healthy. V and J genes seemed to be used with bias in thymic and blood repertoires.

Sequenced material: thymocytes. J is TRBJ2-7 and V is TRBV27; D might be TRBD2 (6 bases). This sequence was found in a boy under two years old with a congenital heart defect. The CDR3 bases are TGTGCCACCGCTGGTGGCGGGAAGACTTACGAGCAGTACTTC. Translating it yields CATAGGGKTYEQYF.